The T cell receptor beta chain described here comes from a study of blood T cells in healthy people across ages. For this clonotype: Its cognate antigen is unknown.

Isolating PBMCs gave at least 6 million of these cells per sample. RNA extraction gave at least 5.5 micrograms of total RNA per sample. A second PCR of 7 to 11 cycles used a sample-barcoded 5' primer and a J-beta primer mix. Each of the cDNA molecules was tagged by a template-switch adaptor with 12 random nucleotides. TCRdb reprocessed the 5' RACE reads via MiXCR and lists one record per CDR3 protein. Among nearly 800,000 distinct CDR3 sequences, approximately 53% were seen once, and the ten largest hold 20% to 30%. Study findings and constraints: With age, beta diversity per million T cells declined roughly linearly, significantly by 30 to 50.

Sequenced input: blood. The sequence was obtained from a man aged 35 to 55 in good health.

This CDR3 reads CGADWTSGTYEQYF. The DNA for the CDR3 is TGCGGCGCTGATTGGACTAGCGGGACCTACGAGCAGTACTTC. The V call is TRBV29-1, the J call TRBJ2-7; 12 bases match TRBD2. This CDR3 comprises 14 residues. Germline CDR1 and CDR2: SQVTM and ANQGSEA.